Below are 19 T cell receptor beta chains sequenced from a single sample in a study of patients and donors after allogeneic stem cell transplantation. TCRdb independently ran MiXCR on the RT-PCR reads; one entry per CDR3 protein. This sample has about 400,000 distinct CDR3 sequences; approximately 16% occur once, and the top ten carry over 6%. Sequencing used blood, either unsorted or a sorted T cell fraction (not recorded which). These receptors originate from a human donor who was either an allogeneic HSCT recipient or a stem cell or donor lymphocyte infusion donor (not recorded which). It is not recorded whose cells these are; they may come from a transplant donor.

V and J are TRBV20-1 and TRBJ2-6; D possibly corresponds to TRBD2 (6 bases). The CDR3 is 18 amino acids. The V and J ends lost 0 bases and 0 bases respectively, with 15 bases between them. The germline gives CDR1 DFQATT, CDR2 SNEGSKA (reference sequence). The CDR3 is CSARDVLAPSSGANVLTF. Written as DNA, the CDR3 is TGCAGTGCTAGAGATGTACTAGCACCGAGCTCTGGGGCCAACGTCCTGACTTTC.

In its sample, this clonotype was seen a few times. The chain couples TRBV6-1 to TRBJ2-1, with D tentatively TRBD2 (5 bases). CDR3 length: 13 residues. V was clipped by 6 bases and J by 5 bases, with 11 bases between them. CDR1 MNHNS and CDR2 SASEGT come from the germline V gene. CDR3: CASRVSGHNEQFF. CDR3 coding DNA: TGTGCCAGCAGGGTAAGCGGACACAATGAGCAGTTCTTC.

This chain uses TRBV12-3 or TRBV12-4 with TRBJ1-1; weak D call: TRBD1 (5 bases). The CDR3 has 15 amino acids. With 4 bases removed from V and 6 bases from J, the gap between germline ends came to 18 bases. The CDR3: CASSSIRLPGAEAFF. The CDR3, as DNA: TGTGCCAGCAGTTCGATCAGGCTTCCGGGGGCTGAAGCTTTCTTT.

The chain has TRBV6-5 and TRBJ2-2, with D unresolved. The CDR3 totals 14 residues. Germline CDR1 reads MNHEY; CDR2 reads SVGAGI. V lost 2 bases, J lost 1 base, and 5 bases lay in between. CDR3 protein: CASSYNWNTGELFF. CDR3 coding DNA: TGTGCCAGCAGTTACAATTGGAACACCGGGGAGCTGTTTTTT.

This clonotype was found a few times. The CDR3, as DNA: TGCATTCTCGGTCCTGAAGCTTTCTTT. Amino acid sequence: CILGPEAFF. The chain uses TRBV29-1 and TRBJ1-1; D is unresolved. CDR1 is SQVTM and CDR2 is ANQGSEA in the germline V gene. The CDR3 runs 9 residues.

This clonotype came up a few times. CDR3 sequence (DNA): TGTGCCAGCAGCTTGGACGGTGAGGGGGACAACACAGATACGCAGTATTTT. It is translated as CASSLDGEGDNTDTQYF. This chain connects TRBV5-5 to TRBJ2-3; possibly TRBD1 for D (6 bases). Per germline, CDR1 SGHKS and CDR2 YYEKEE (reference sequence). CDR3 length equals 17 residues. V was trimmed by 0 bases and J by 2 bases, leaving 16 bases between them.

The J gene is TRBJ1-2, the V gene TRBV20-1, with D possibly matching TRBD1 (5 bases). Germline V gene sequence: CDR1 DFQATT, CDR2 SNEGSKA (reference sequence). V lost 1 base, J lost 6 bases, and 9 bases lay in between. The length of the CDR3 is 12 residues. This CDR3 is CSARGQSDGYTF. As DNA, the CDR3 is TGCAGTGCTAGAGGACAGTCTGATGGCTACACCTTC.

This clonotype turned up a few times. The V and J genes are TRBV2 and TRBJ2-2; 7 bases match TRBD2. This CDR3 comprises 16 residues. The V and J ends lost 6 bases and 6 bases, in that order; junction bases with no gene match: 13. Germline CDR1 SNHLY, CDR2 FYNNEI. The CDR3 loop is CASRMTTSGVAGELFF. In nucleotides, the CDR3 is TGTGCCAGCAGGATGACTACAAGCGGGGTGGCCGGGGAGCTGTTTTTT.

This clonotype was detected many times. The chain couples TRBV5-1 to TRBJ2-3; D not resolved. Germline CDR1 is SGHRS and CDR2 is YFSETQ. Trimming cost V 4 bases and J 4 bases, with 10 bases left between them. The CDR3 runs 13 residues. The CDR3 spells CASSTRWADTQYF. In DNA, the CDR3 is TGCGCCAGCAGCACCCGCTGGGCAGATACGCAGTATTTT.

This clonotype appeared many times. V and J are TRBV20-1 and TRBJ2-1, with D possibly TRBD2 on 6 matching bases. Germline lookup yields CDR1 DFQATT and CDR2 SNEGSKA (reference sequence). The CDR3 sequence is 15 residues long. V gave up 6 bases and J gave up 3 bases, with 18 bases separating them. The CDR3 DNA reads TGCAGTGCCCCGGGTGGTGGCGGGGACTACAATGAGCAGTTCTTC. Its translation: CSAPGGGGDYNEQFF.

The chain carries TRBV30 and TRBJ1-2; D is unresolved. Germline CDR1 and CDR2: GTSNPN and SVGIG (reference sequence). The CDR3 is made up of 11 amino acids. Trimming left V 0 bases short and J 8 bases short, with 7 bases between. CDR3: CAWSVLGGYTF. In nucleotides, the CDR3 is TGTGCCTGGAGTGTCCTGGGGGGCTACACCTTC.

The CDR3 DNA sequence: TGTGCCACCAGTGATGGTGGGTTAGAGACCCAGTACTTC. Its translation is CATSDGGLETQYF. This chain connects TRBV24-1 to TRBJ2-5; D is undetermined. The germline gives CDR1 KGHDR, CDR2 SFDVKD. Trimming cost V 3 bases and J 4 bases, with 8 bases left between them. CDR3 length: 13 amino acids.

The genes are TRBV5-1 and TRBJ2-2; maybe TRBD1 (6 bases). Looked up from germline, CDR1 is SGHRS and CDR2 is YFSETQ. The CDR3 has 16 amino acids. V lost 4 bases and J lost 3, with 16 bases in between. The CDR3 bases are TGCGCCAGCAGCATCGGGACAAGGCCTGACACCGGGGAGCTGTTTTTT. This encodes CASSIGTRPDTGELFF. Full variable domain (rest looked up from reference TRBV5-1 and TRBJ2-2): KAGVTQTPRYLIKTRGQQVTLSCSPISGHRSVSWYQQTPGQGLQFLFEYFSETQRNKGNFPGRFSGRQFSNSRSEMNVSTLELGDSALYLCASSIGTRPDTGELFFGEGSRLTVL.

This clonotype showed up many times. V usage is TRBV4-1 and J usage is TRBJ1-1; D is undetermined. CDR3 length: 13 amino acids. Germline-derived CDR1 and CDR2 are MGHRA and YSYEKL. Trimming left V 4 bases short and J 1 base short, with 7 bases between. CDR3 in DNA: TGCGCCAGCAGCCCTATAAAGAACACTGAAGCTTTCTTT. Protein product: CASSPIKNTEAFF.

Only a few counts were recorded for this clonotype. The V gene is TRBV7-9, the J gene TRBJ1-2; D is unclear. Germline V CDR1 and CDR2: SEHNR, FQNEAQ (reference sequence). Trimming took 3 bases from V and 5 from J, leaving 13 bases between them. This CDR3 has 14 amino acids. The CDR3 bases are TGTGCCAGCAGCTTGGGTTCCCCATTGTATGGCTACACCTTC. Translating gives CASSLGSPLYGYTF.

The chain has TRBV6-1 and TRBJ2-2; D perhaps matches TRBD2 (5 bases). The ends were cut back, 6 bases at V and 4 bases at J, with 18 bases in the middle. This CDR3 is 16 amino acids long. Germline V lookup: CDR1 MNHNS, CDR2 SASEGT. Here the CDR3 DNA reads TGTGCCAGCAGGCCCACTAGTTTGGGGAGCACCGGGGAGCTGTTTTTT. This gives the protein CASRPTSLGSTGELFF.

V usage is TRBV18 and J usage is TRBJ2-3, with 9 bases matching TRBD2. The CDR3 extends over 15 amino acids. The ends lost 6 bases at V and 4 bases at J; junction bases unmatched: 8. Germline V gives CDR1 KGHSH, CDR2 LQKENI. The CDR3 region has the DNA TGTGCCAGCTCCATAGCGGGAGTAAGCGCAGATACGCAGTATTTT. It is translated as CASSIAGVSADTQYF.

This clonotype was seen only a few times. The chain employs TRBV4-3 and TRBJ1-2, with a possible D match to TRBD1 (5 bases). CDR3 length: 16 residues. Trimming stripped 3 bases from V and 5 bases from J, with 19 bases between. CDR1 and CDR2 from the germline V gene are LGHNA and YSLEER. CDR3 protein: CASSQPGAGGGYGYTF. In DNA, the CDR3 is TGCGCCAGCAGCCAGCCGGGTGCTGGGGGAGGATATGGCTACACCTTC.

The table lists this clonotype with a few counts. The chain recombines TRBV29-1 with TRBJ1-2; possibly TRBD1 for D (5 bases). The germline CDR1 and CDR2 sequences are SQVTM and ANQGSEA. This CDR3 region has 12 residues. V lost 7 bases to trimming and J lost 8 bases, with 17 bases between them. The CDR3 bases are TGCAGCGCTCCTGGAAGGGGAAACGGCTACACCTTC. Its translation is CSAPGRGNGYTF.